This passage covers 10 T cell receptor beta chains from one sample sequenced in a study of a mutant IDH1 vaccine in newly diagnosed glioma. Method: immunoSEQ multiplex PCR; TCRdb's copy keeps in-frame clones and lacks some. Of approximately 62,000 clones in the sample, approximately 81% were seen once. These receptors' antigens are unknown. Time point given: week 23, last vaccination. All doses held 300 ug of mutant IDH1 20-mer peptide, with topical imiquimod. Sequenced material: PBMCs, taken from a glioma patient whose treatment included an IDH1 peptide vaccine. The receptors come from a man younger than 45 with glioma.

The chain combines TRBV5-1 with TRBJ2-2, with no clear D. This CDR3 region has 15 residues. V lost 0 bases and J 0 bases, leaving 6 bases between the germline ends. Germline V gene lookup returns CDR1 SGHRS and CDR2 YFSETQ. In DNA form, the CDR3 reads TGCGCCAGCAGCTTGGTCCAGCCGAACACCGGGGAGCTGTTTTTT. This translates into CASSLVQPNTGELFF. The complete variable domain, with remaining parts taken from reference TRBV5-1 and TRBJ2-2, reads KAGVTQTPRYLIKTRGQQVTLSCSPISGHRSVSWYQQTPGQGLQFLFEYFSETQRNKGNFPGRFSGRQFSNSRSEMNVSTLELGDSALYLCASSLVQPNTGELFFGEGSRLTVL.

V usage is TRBV7-2 and J usage is TRBJ2-6; D is unresolved. The CDR3 loop spans 16 amino acids. Germline values: CDR1 SGHTA, CDR2 FQGNSA. V was trimmed by 2 bases and J by 2 bases, leaving 10 bases between them. CDR3 in DNA: TGTGCCAGCAGCTTAAGGGTCGTGACTGGGGCCAACGTCCTGACTTTC. The encoded protein is CASSLRVVTGANVLTF.

The chain carries TRBV2 and TRBJ2-5; TRBD2 matches 7 bases. Trimming took 7 bases from V and 4 from J; bases not matched to a gene: 15. CDR1 SNHLY and CDR2 FYNNEI come from the germline V gene. The CDR3 length is 16 residues. The CDR3 protein is CASTFERTRGTETQYF. The DNA of the CDR3 is TGTGCCAGCACCTTCGAGAGGACTAGGGGAACAGAGACCCAGTACTTC. Variable domain in full (rest from reference TRBV2 and TRBJ2-5): EPEVTQTPSHQVTQMGQEVILRCVPISNHLYFYWYRQILGQKVEFLVSFYNNEISEKSEIFDDQFSVERPDGSNFTLKIRSTKLEDSAMYFCASTFERTRGTETQYFGPGTRLLVL.

V gene TRBV7-6 combines with J gene TRBJ2-7; 9 bases agree with TRBD1. Germline CDR1 reads SGHVS; CDR2 reads FNYEAQ. V lost 3 bases to trimming and J lost 3 bases; unmatched junction nucleotides: 6. The CDR3 is 15 amino acids. The CDR3 coding sequence is TGTGCCAGCAGCTTGGGGACAGGGTCGGTCTACGAGCAGTACTTC. This encodes CASSLGTGSVYEQYF.

V gene TRBV19 combines with J gene TRBJ2-1, with TRBD2 as a possible D gene (5 bases). CDR1 is LNHDA and CDR2 is SQIVND in the germline V gene (reference sequence). This CDR3 is 14 amino acids long. Trimming left V 3 bases short and J 6 bases short, with 12 bases between. The CDR3 DNA is TGTGCCAGTAGTATTGCCTTGGACTCCAATGAGCAGTTCTTC. This gives the protein CASSIALDSNEQFF.

This CDR3 reads CASSPVVDYGYTF. CDR3 DNA: TGTGCCAGCTCACCGGTGGTAGACTATGGCTACACCTTC. V usage is TRBV18 and J usage is TRBJ1-2, with no clear D. The CDR3 runs 13 residues. The V gene lost 3 bases and the J gene lost 3 bases, with 8 bases spanning the gap. CDR1 and CDR2 from the germline V gene are KGHSH and LQKENI. The complete variable domain, with remaining parts taken from reference TRBV18 and TRBJ1-2, reads NAGVMQNPRHLVRRRGQEARLRCSPMKGHSHVYWYRQLPEEGLKFMVYLQKENIIDESGMPKERFSAEFPKEGPSILRIQQVVRGDSAAYFCASSPVVDYGYTFGSGTRLTVV.

CDR3: CASSSGTGGNSGNTIYF. CDR3 in DNA: TGTGCCAGCAGCTCGGGGACAGGTGGGAACTCTGGAAACACCATATATTTT. The chain carries TRBV5-5 and TRBJ1-3, with 8 bases identical to TRBD1. The CDR3 runs to 17 residues. The V gene end was trimmed by 3 bases and the J gene end by 0 bases; junction bases not matched to a gene: 8. Germline values: CDR1 SGHKS, CDR2 YYEKEE (reference sequence).

In nucleotides, the CDR3 is TGTGCCAGTACCTACGACGGGGGGTACAATGAGCAGTTCTTC. Its translation: CASTYDGGYNEQFF. The chain links TRBV19 to TRBJ2-1; 7 bases match TRBD2. This CDR3 spans 14 amino acids. V shed 7 bases, J shed 4 bases, and the junction held 7 bases outside the gene matches. Germline loops: CDR1 LNHDA, CDR2 SQIVND (reference sequence).

The V and J genes are TRBV7-6 and TRBJ1-2; 7 positions match TRBD1. The CDR3 is 16 amino acids. The ends lost 4 bases at V and 7 bases at J; junction bases unmatched: 15. Germline CDR1 reads SGHVS; CDR2 reads FNYEAQ. The CDR3 DNA follows: TGTGCCAGCAGCTCCCCTATGGGGTGGACAGGAGGTGGCTACACCTTC. It translates to CASSSPMGWTGGGYTF.

This chain joins TRBV6-5 and TRBJ1-2, with D unclear. The CDR3 totals 14 residues. Trimming cost V 7 bases and J 8 bases, with 20 bases left between them. Germline V lookup: CDR1 MNHEY, CDR2 SVGAGI. The CDR3 is CASTGRQEWVGYTF. The DNA of the CDR3 is TGTGCCAGCACCGGACGCCAGGAGTGGGTCGGCTACACCTTC.